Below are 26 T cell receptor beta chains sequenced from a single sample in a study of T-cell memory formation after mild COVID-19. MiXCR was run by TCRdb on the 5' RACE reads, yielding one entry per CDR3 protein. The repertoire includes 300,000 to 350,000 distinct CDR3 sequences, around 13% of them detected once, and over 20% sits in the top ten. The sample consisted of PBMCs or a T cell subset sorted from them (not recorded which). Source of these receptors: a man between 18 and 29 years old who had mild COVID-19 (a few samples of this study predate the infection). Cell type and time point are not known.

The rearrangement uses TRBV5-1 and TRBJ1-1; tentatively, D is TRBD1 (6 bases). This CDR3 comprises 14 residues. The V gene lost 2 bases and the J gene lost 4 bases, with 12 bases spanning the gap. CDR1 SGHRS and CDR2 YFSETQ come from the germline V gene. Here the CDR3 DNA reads TGCGCCAGCAGCTTAAAGGGGGTAAGCACTGAAGCTTTCTTT. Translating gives CASSLKGVSTEAFF.

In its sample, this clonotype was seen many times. The CDR3 is CASSFSGEGTEAFF. Written as DNA, the CDR3 is TGTGCCAGCAGTTTTTCAGGGGAAGGGACTGAAGCTTTCTTT. V gene TRBV27 combines with J gene TRBJ1-1, with a tentative D call TRBD1 (6 bases). Trimming removed 3 bases from V and 5 bases from J, with 13 bases in between. The CDR3 sequence is 14 residues long. CDR1 is MNHEY and CDR2 is SMNVEV in the germline V gene (reference sequence).

The CDR3 region has the DNA TGTGCCAGCAGTGAAAGGGGGACAGGGAACACCGGGGAGCTGTTTTTT. Amino acid sequence: CASSERGTGNTGELFF. J is TRBJ2-2 and V is TRBV2; 8 nucleotides align to TRBD1. The V gene end was trimmed by 2 bases and the J gene end by 1 base; junction bases not matched to a gene: 3. CDR1 and CDR2 (germline): SNHLY, FYNNEI. CDR3 length equals 16 residues.

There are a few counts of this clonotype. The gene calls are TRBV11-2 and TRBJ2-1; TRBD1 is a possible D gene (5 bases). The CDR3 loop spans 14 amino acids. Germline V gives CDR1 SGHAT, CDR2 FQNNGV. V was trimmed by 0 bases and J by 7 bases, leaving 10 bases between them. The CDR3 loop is CASSLDPDRNEQFF. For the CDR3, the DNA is TGTGCCAGCAGCTTAGACCCCGACAGAAATGAGCAGTTCTTC.

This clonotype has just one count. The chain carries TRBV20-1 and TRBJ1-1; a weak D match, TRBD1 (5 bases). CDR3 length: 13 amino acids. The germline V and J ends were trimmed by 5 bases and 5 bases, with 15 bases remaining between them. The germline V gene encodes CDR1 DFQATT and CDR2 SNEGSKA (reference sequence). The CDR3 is CSAAADGGTEAFF. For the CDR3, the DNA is TGCAGTGCTGCCGCTGATGGGGGGACTGAAGCTTTCTTT.

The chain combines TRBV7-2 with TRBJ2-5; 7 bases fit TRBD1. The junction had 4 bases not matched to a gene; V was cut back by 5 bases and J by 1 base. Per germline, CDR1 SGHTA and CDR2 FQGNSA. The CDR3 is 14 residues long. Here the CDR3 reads CASSRDRAQETQYF. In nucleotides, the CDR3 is TGTGCCAGCAGCCGCGACAGGGCCCAAGAGACCCAGTACTTC.

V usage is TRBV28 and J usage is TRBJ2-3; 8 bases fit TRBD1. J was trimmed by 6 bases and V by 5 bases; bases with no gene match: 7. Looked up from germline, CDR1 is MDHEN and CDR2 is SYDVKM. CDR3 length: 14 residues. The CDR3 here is CASSKQGGVDTQYF. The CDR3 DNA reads TGTGCCAGCAGTAAACAGGGGGGAGTGGATACGCAGTATTTT.

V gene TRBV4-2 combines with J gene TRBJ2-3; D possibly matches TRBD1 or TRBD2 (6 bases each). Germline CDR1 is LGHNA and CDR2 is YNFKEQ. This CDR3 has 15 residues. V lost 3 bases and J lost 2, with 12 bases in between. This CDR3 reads CASSQHGGHTDTQYF. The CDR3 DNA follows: TGTGCCAGCAGCCAGCATGGGGGGCACACAGATACGCAGTATTTT.

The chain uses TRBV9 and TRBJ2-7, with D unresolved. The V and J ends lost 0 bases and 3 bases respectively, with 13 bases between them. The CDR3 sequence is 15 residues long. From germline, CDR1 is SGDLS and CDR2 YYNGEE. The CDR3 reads CASSVEGGRIYEQYF. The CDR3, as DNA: TGTGCCAGCAGCGTAGAAGGCGGTCGGATCTACGAGCAGTACTTC.

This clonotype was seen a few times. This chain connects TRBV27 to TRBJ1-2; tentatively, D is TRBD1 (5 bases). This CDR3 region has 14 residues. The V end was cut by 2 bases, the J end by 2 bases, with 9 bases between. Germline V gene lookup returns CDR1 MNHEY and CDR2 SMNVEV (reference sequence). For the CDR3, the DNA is TGTGCCAGCAGTTTACAGGGCTCGAACTATGGCTACACCTTC. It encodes CASSLQGSNYGYTF.

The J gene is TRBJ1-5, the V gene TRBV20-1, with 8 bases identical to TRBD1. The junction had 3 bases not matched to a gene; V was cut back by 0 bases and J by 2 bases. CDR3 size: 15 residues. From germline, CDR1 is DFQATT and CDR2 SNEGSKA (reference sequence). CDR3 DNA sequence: TGCAGTGCTAGAGACTGGGGACAGGGCAATCAGCCCCAGCATTTT. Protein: CSARDWGQGNQPQHF.

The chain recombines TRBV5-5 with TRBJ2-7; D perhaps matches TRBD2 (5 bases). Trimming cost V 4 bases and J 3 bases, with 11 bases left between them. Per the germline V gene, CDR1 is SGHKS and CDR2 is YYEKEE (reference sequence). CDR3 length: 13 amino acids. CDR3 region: CASSPRRSYEQYV. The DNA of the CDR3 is TGTGCCAGCAGCCCCCGGAGGAGCTACGAGCAGTACGTC.

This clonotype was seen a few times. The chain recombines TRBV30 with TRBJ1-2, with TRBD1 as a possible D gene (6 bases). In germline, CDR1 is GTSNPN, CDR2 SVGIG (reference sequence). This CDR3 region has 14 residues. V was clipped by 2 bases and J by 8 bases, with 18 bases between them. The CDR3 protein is CAWSTLIRGGGYTF. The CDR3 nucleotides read TGTGCCTGGAGTACCCTAATACGGGGGGGCGGCTACACCTTC.

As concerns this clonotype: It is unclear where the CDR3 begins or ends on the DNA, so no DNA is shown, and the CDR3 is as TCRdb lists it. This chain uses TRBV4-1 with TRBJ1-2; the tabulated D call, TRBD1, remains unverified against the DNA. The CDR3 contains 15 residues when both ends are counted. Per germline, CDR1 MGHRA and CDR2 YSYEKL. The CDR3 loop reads CASSPQGASVRGYTF.

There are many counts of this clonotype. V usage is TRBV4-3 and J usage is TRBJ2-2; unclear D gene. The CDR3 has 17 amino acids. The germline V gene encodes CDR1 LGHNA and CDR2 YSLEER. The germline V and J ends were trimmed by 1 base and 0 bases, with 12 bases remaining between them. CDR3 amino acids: CASSQVGSPTNTGELFF. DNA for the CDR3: TGCGCCAGCAGCCAAGTGGGCAGCCCAACGAACACCGGGGAGCTGTTTTTT.

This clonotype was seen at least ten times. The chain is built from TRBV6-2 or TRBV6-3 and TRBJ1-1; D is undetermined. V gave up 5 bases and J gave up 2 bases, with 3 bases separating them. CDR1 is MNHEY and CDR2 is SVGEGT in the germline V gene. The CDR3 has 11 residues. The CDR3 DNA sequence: TGTGCCAGCAGTATAAACACTGAAGCTTTCTTT. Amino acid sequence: CASSINTEAFF.

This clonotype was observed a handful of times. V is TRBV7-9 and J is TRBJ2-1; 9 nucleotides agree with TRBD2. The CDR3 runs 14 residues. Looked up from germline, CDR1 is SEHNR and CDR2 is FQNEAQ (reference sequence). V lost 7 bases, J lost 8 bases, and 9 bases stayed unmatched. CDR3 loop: CASTSRLAGYEQFF. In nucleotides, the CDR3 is TGTGCCAGCACCTCCCGGCTAGCGGGGTATGAGCAGTTCTTC.

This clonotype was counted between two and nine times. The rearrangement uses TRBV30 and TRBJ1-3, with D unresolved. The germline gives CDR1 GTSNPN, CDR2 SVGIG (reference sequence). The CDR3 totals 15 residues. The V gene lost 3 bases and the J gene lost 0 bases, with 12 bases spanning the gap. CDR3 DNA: TGTGCCTGGAGGAAATTGGAAATCTCTGGAAACACCATATATTTT. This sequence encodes CAWRKLEISGNTIYF.

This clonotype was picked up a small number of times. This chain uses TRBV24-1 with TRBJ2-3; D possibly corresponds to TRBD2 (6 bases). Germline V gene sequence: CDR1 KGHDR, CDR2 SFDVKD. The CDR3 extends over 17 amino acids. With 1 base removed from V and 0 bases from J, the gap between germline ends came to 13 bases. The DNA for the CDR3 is TGTGCCACCAGTGATTTACGCGGGACCACTAGCACAGATACGCAGTATTTT. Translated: CATSDLRGTTSTDTQYF.

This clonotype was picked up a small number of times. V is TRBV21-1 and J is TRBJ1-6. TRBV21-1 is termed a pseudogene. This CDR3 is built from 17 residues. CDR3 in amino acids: CASSPRHGSSYNSPLHF. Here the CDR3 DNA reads TGTGCCAGCAGCCCCCGTCACGGGAGCTCCTATAATTCACCCCTCCACTTT.

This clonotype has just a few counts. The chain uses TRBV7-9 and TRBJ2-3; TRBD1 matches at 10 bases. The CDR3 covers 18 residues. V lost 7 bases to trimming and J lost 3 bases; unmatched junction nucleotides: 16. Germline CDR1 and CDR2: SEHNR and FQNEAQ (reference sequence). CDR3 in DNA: TGTGCCAGCAACCTACCGGGACAGGGGCTCGGGGGGACAGATACGCAGTATTTT. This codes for CASNLPGQGLGGTDTQYF. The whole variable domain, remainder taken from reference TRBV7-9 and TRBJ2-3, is DTGVSQNPRHKITKRGQNVTFRCDPISEHNRLYWYRQTLGQGPEFLTYFQNEAQLEKSRLLSDRFSAERPKGSFSTLEIQRTEQGDSAMYLCASNLPGQGLGGTDTQYFGPGTRLTVL.

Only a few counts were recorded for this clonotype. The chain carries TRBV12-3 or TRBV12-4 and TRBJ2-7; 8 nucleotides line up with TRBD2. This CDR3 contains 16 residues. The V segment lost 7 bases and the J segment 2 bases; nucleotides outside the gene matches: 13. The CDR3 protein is CASTPGEVAGTYEQYF. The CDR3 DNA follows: TGTGCCAGCACCCCCGGGGAAGTAGCGGGAACCTACGAGCAGTACTTC.

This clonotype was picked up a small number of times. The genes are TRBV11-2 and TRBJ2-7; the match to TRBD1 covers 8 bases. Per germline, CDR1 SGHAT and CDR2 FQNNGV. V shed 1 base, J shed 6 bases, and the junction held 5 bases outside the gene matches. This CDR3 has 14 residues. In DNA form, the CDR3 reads TGTGCCAGCAGCTTAGTCAGGGGGCTGTTCGAGCAGTACTTC. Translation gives CASSLVRGLFEQYF.

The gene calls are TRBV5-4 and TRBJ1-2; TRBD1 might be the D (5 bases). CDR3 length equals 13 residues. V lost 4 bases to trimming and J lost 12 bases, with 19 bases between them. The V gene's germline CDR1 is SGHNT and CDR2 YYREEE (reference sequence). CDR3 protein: CASSPDSTSENTF. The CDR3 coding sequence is TGTGCCAGCAGCCCCGACAGCACAAGCGAGAACACCTTC.

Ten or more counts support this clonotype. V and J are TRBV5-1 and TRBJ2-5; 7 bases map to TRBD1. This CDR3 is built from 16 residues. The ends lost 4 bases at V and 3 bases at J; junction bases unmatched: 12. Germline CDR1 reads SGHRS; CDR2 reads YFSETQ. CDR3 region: CASSDPTGAVEETQYF. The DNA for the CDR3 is TGCGCCAGCAGCGACCCAACAGGGGCGGTAGAAGAGACCCAGTACTTC.

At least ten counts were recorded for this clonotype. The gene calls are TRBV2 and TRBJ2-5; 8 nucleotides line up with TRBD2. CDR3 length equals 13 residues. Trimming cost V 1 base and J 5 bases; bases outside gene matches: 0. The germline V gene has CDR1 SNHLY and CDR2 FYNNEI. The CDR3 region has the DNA TGTGCCAGCAGTGAAGAGCGGGGGGAGACCCAGTACTTC. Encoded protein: CASSEERGETQYF.